The 21 T cell receptor beta chains presented below share a single source sample, sequenced in a study of T-cell reconstitution after alpha-beta-depleted transplantation in children. Unique molecular identifiers tagged the TCRbeta library. TCRdb called the PCR reads again in MiXCR, with one record for every CDR3 protein. The table includes under 50,000 distinct CDR3 sequences, about 9% detected once. The sequenced sample was PBMCs, mostly from graft donor cells, obtained 60 days after TCRalphabeta/CD19-depleted stem cell transplant. Receptors were obtained from a male patient aged 2-15 years who had a stem cell transplant for chronic granulomatous disease, so the T cells may come from the graft donor.

The table lists this clonotype with many counts. A read error may be the cause here, since a much bigger clone is one base away. This chain links TRBV5-1 with TRBJ2-4; D not resolved. The CDR3 length is 16 residues. V dropped 8 bases and J dropped 0 bases, with 18 bases sitting between them. Germline lookup yields CDR1 SGHRS and CDR2 YFSETQ. The DNA of the CDR3 is TGCGCCAGGGCTCCGCACGGTAAGCCAGCCAAAAACATTCAGTACTTC. It encodes CARAPHGKPAKNIQYF. The full variable domain, its missing parts supplied by reference TRBV5-1 and TRBJ2-4, is KAGVTQTPRYLIKTRGQQVTLSCSPISGHRSVSWYQQTPGQGLQFLFEYFSETQRNKGNFPGRFSGRQFSNSRSEMNVSTLELGDSALYLCARAPHGKPAKNIQYFGAGTRLSVL.

This clonotype was seen ten or more times. V usage is TRBV9 and J usage is TRBJ2-1, with a weak D call TRBD2 (5 bases). The V end was cut by 0 bases, the J end by 5 bases, with 27 bases between. CDR1 is SGDLS and CDR2 is YYNGEE in the germline V gene. There are 20 residues in the CDR3. CDR3 nucleotide sequence: TGTGCCAGCAGCGTAGCCCCAAAGTTCCAGAGGGTCCATGGTCACAATGAGCAGTTCTTC. It specifies CASSVAPKFQRVHGHNEQFF.

With respect to this clonotype: A much more abundant neighbour one base away suggests this may be a read error. V usage is TRBV28 and J usage is TRBJ2-3; 8 bases are shared with TRBD2. Germline V CDR1 and CDR2: MDHEN, SYDVKM. The CDR3 has 12 residues. The CDR3 is CAGSHGGEKQYF. The DNA for the CDR3 is TGTGCCGGCAGCCACGGGGGGGAGAAGCAGTATTTT.

This clonotype was counted a few times. The rearrangement joins TRBV5-4 to TRBJ2-2, with D perhaps TRBD1 (6 bases). There are 18 residues in the CDR3. Germline CDR1 reads SGHNT; CDR2 reads YYREEE (reference sequence). V dropped 0 bases and J dropped 1 base, with 16 bases sitting between them. CDR3 residues: CASSLANPGTWNTGELFF. The CDR3 DNA is TGTGCCAGCAGCTTGGCCAACCCCGGGACATGGAACACCGGGGAGCTGTTTTTT.

This clonotype was observed at least ten times. J is TRBJ1-5 and V is TRBV27; no definite D call. The V gene lost 6 bases and the J gene lost 2 bases, with 14 bases spanning the gap. Looked up from germline, CDR1 is MNHEY and CDR2 is SMNVEV (reference sequence). The CDR3 runs 15 residues. The CDR3 sequence is CASRKVTGGNQPQHF. For the CDR3, the DNA is TGTGCCAGCAGAAAAGTTACGGGAGGCAATCAGCCCCAGCATTTT.

This rearrangement joins TRBV7-6 to TRBJ2-7; 8 bases line up with TRBD2. The J segment lost 3 bases and the V segment lost 0 bases, leaving 7 bases of the junction unmatched. Per the germline V gene, CDR1 is SGHVS and CDR2 is FNYEAQ. This CDR3 spans 16 amino acids. The CDR3 region has the DNA TGTGCCAGCAGCTTAGCCCCAACTAGCGGTTACTACGAGCAGTACTTC. It encodes CASSLAPTSGYYEQYF.

The V and J genes are TRBV20-1 and TRBJ2-3; D not resolved. V gave up 3 bases and J gave up 5 bases, with 18 bases separating them. The CDR3 consists of 15 residues. Germline CDR1 is DFQATT and CDR2 is SNEGSKA (reference sequence). DNA of the CDR3: TGCAGTGCTAGCCCCGCGCCCCGAACGGGAGATACGCAGTATTTT. Protein product: CSASPAPRTGDTQYF.

There are many counts of this clonotype. The V and J genes are TRBV12-3 or TRBV12-4 and TRBJ2-1; 11 nucleotides match TRBD2. V trimming: 3 bases; J trimming: 9 bases; junction bases outside the gene matches: 1. The CDR3 is 13 residues long. The CDR3 region is CASSLLAGGEQFF. DNA of the CDR3: TGTGCCAGCAGTTTGCTAGCGGGAGGTGAGCAGTTCTTC.

The table lists this clonotype with many counts. The chain joins TRBV30 to TRBJ2-7; D gene ambiguous. Germline V CDR1 and CDR2: GTSNPN, SVGIG (reference sequence). The CDR3 covers 12 residues. V lost 0 bases and J lost 3, with 6 bases in between. The CDR3: CAWSVSYYEQYF. The CDR3 DNA follows: TGTGCCTGGAGTGTATCTTACTACGAGCAGTACTTC.

This clonotype was recorded a few times. This chain connects TRBV19 to TRBJ2-4; D is uncertain. Germline lookup yields CDR1 LNHDA and CDR2 SQIVND (reference sequence). This CDR3 comprises 13 residues. V lost 0 bases and J lost 6, with 6 bases in between. CDR3 loop: CASSIDDGNIQYF. DNA of the CDR3: TGTGCCAGTAGTATAGATGACGGAAACATTCAGTACTTC.

This clonotype was counted between two and nine times. V is TRBV30 and J is TRBJ1-1; D unresolved. Germline CDR1 GTSNPN, CDR2 SVGIG (reference sequence). This CDR3 is built from 13 residues. Trimming left V 6 bases short and J 2 bases short, with 13 bases between. CDR3 amino acids: CACAGSGNTEAFF. DNA for the CDR3: TGTGCCTGTGCCGGGTCGGGCAACACTGAAGCTTTCTTT.

This clonotype was detected many times. The gene calls are TRBV7-8 and TRBJ2-7; possibly TRBD1 or TRBD2 for D (5 bases each). V gave up 4 bases and J gave up 3 bases, with 13 bases separating them. The CDR3 is 14 amino acids. CDR1 and CDR2 (germline): SGHVS, FQNEAQ. The CDR3 spells CASSYSGTNYEQYF. DNA of the CDR3: TGTGCCAGCAGCTACTCCGGGACCAACTACGAGCAGTACTTC. The whole variable domain, filled in from reference TRBV7-8 and TRBJ2-7, reads GAGVSQSPRYKVAKRGQDVALRCDPISGHVSLFWYQQALGQGPEFLTYFQNEAQLDKSGLPSDRFFAERPEGSVSTLKIQRTQQEDSAVYLCASSYSGTNYEQYFGPGTRLTVT.

This clonotype showed up many times. The V call is TRBV5-5, the J call TRBJ1-2, with a weak D call TRBD1 (6 bases). The germline V gene encodes CDR1 SGHKS and CDR2 YYEKEE (reference sequence). Trimming pared 4 bases from V and 7 bases from J, leaving 26 bases between. The CDR3 runs to 17 residues. DNA for the CDR3: TGTGCCAGCAGCCACCCCACGATTCGGGGGCGCCGTGGTGGCTACACCTTC. Translated: CASSHPTIRGRRGGYTF. The full variable domain, with the rest looked up from reference TRBV5-5 and TRBJ1-2, is DAGVTQSPTHLIKTRGQQVTLRCSPISGHKSVSWYQQVLGQGPQFIFQYYEKEERGRGNFPDRFSARQFPNYSSELNVNALLLGDSALYLCASSHPTIRGRRGGYTFGSGTRLTVV.

This clonotype appeared many times. The CDR3 region has the DNA TGTGCCAGCAGTTTATTAAGCGGGAGAGGTGGCAATGAGCAGTTCTTC. This codes for CASSLLSGRGGNEQFF. The gene calls are TRBV27 and TRBJ2-1; 8 positions match TRBD2. In germline, CDR1 is MNHEY, CDR2 SMNVEV (reference sequence). The CDR3 loop spans 16 amino acids. Losses at the gene ends were 1 base for V and 6 bases for J; bases not matched to a gene: 8.

The chain is built from TRBV19 and TRBJ2-1; a possible D gene is TRBD2 (6 bases). CDR1 and CDR2 (germline): LNHDA, SQIVND (reference sequence). The CDR3 consists of 16 residues. Deletions cut 7 bases from V and 5 bases from J, with 21 bases between. The CDR3 DNA reads as TGTGCCAGTACCCATGGTAGGGCGGGACCCAACAATGAGCAGTTCTTC. Amino acids: CASTHGRAGPNNEQFF.

This clonotype was seen repeatedly, ten times or more. The CDR3 region is CASSLVQDTYQPQHF. DNA of the CDR3: TGTGCCAGCAGCTTAGTCCAGGACACTTATCAGCCCCAGCATTTT. This chain joins TRBV7-2 and TRBJ1-5, with D tentatively TRBD1 (5 bases). Germline V CDR1 and CDR2: SGHTA, FQGNSA. The V gene lost 1 base and the J gene lost 5 bases, with 12 bases spanning the gap. The CDR3 runs 15 residues.

In this sample, this clonotype turned up many times. The rearrangement links TRBV11-1 to TRBJ2-6; 9 bases map to TRBD1. This CDR3 region has 20 residues. Trimming at V came to 0 bases and at J to 0 bases, leaving 9 bases not matched to a gene. Germline V gene sequence: CDR1 SGHAT, CDR2 FQDESV (reference sequence). The CDR3 loop reads CASSLAWTGAPLSGANVLTF. The CDR3 region has the DNA TGTGCCAGCAGCTTAGCGTGGACAGGGGCCCCTCTCTCTGGGGCCAACGTCCTGACTTTC.

This clonotype was detected only a few times. The chain carries TRBV18 and TRBJ1-2; weak D call: TRBD1 (5 bases). V was clipped by 3 bases and J by 0 bases, with 11 bases between them. This CDR3 is built from 15 residues. Germline CDR1 KGHSH, CDR2 LQKENI. CDR3 coding DNA: TGTGCCAGCTCACCTTCGGGGGGAGCTAACTATGGCTACACCTTC. This codes for CASSPSGGANYGYTF. Full variable domain (outside the CDR3, taken from reference TRBV18 and TRBJ1-2): NAGVMQNPRHLVRRRGQEARLRCSPMKGHSHVYWYRQLPEEGLKFMVYLQKENIIDESGMPKERFSAEFPKEGPSILRIQQVVRGDSAAYFCASSPSGGANYGYTFGSGTRLTVV.

This clonotype came up a few times. The chain recombines TRBV7-2 with TRBJ2-5; D possibly corresponds to TRBD2 (6 bases). Germline V gene sequence: CDR1 SGHTA, CDR2 FQGNSA. This CDR3 has 14 residues. Trimming pared 3 bases from V and 5 bases from J, leaving 13 bases between. The CDR3 loop is CASSLAAGTETQYF. The CDR3 DNA is TGTGCCAGCAGCTTGGCCGCGGGGACGGAGACCCAGTACTTC.

This clonotype occurred many times. The chain uses TRBV28 and TRBJ2-5, with 7 bases that match TRBD1. V lost 7 bases, J lost 4 bases, and 9 bases stayed unmatched. The CDR3 is 14 amino acids. CDR1 is MDHEN and CDR2 is SYDVKM in the germline V gene. The CDR3 spells CASKRRGPTETQYF. As DNA, the CDR3 is TGTGCCAGCAAAAGAAGGGGGCCGACAGAGACCCAGTACTTC. The whole variable domain, filled in from reference TRBV28 and TRBJ2-5, reads DVKVTQSSRYLVKRTGEKVFLECVQDMDHENMFWYRQDPGLGLRLIYFSYDVKMKEKGDIPEGYSVSREKKERFSLILESASTNQTSMYLCASKRRGPTETQYFGPGTRLLVL.

This clonotype has at least ten counts. The V gene is TRBV6-2 or TRBV6-3, the J gene TRBJ2-7; D not certain. V was clipped by 5 bases and J by 1 base, with 18 bases between them. Germline V gene data show CDR1 as MNHEY and CDR2 as SVGEGT. This CDR3 region has 16 residues. In DNA, the CDR3 is TGTGCCAGCAGTCCACCGACTTCCCCGACTTCCTACGAGCAGTACTTC. It encodes CASSPPTSPTSYEQYF.